This T cell receptor beta chain stems from a study of T cell repertoires and Cas9 in healthy adults. V dropped 11 bases and J dropped 5 bases, with 15 bases sitting between them. The CDR3 consists of 12 residues. Looked up from germline, CDR1 is MNHNS and CDR2 is SASEGT. As concerns this clone: Its antigen is as yet unknown.

Study-level results: In vitro, SpCas9-reactive Tregs were reported to curb effector T cell proliferation and function.

Measured with immunoSEQ multiplex PCR; TCRdb has only the in-frame clones, and not every one. The sample comprises more than 13,000 clones, 89% of which are singletons, and over 2% rests with the top ten. J is TRBJ1-2 and V is TRBV6-1; perhaps TRBD1 as D (5 bases). This receptor was identified in a human donor in good health. Input material: Tregs (CD4+, CD25+, CD127-, CD137-, CD154-) from PBMCs; culture status not recorded. CDR3 DNA sequence: TGTGCCGCCGATATGTGGGGGTATGGCTACACCTTC. It yields the protein CAADMWGYGYTF.